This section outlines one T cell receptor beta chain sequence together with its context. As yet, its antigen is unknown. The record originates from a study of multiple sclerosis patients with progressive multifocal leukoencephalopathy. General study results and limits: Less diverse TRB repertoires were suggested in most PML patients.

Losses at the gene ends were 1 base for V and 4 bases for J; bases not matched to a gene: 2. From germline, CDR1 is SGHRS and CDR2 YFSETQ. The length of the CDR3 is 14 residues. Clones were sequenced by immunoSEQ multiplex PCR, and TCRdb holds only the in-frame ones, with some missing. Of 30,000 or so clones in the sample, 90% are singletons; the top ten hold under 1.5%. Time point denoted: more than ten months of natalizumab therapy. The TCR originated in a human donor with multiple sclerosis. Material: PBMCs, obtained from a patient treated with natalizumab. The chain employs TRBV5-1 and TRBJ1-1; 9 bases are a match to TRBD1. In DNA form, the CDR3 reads TGCGCCAGCAGCTTGTCACAGGGGGCCACTGAAGCTTTCTTT. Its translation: CASSLSQGATEAFF.